Listed below are T cell receptor beta chains from one sample, sequenced in a study of blood T cell repertoires in COVID-19. Here immunoSEQ multiplex PCR was the method, and the copy in TCRdb shows in-frame clones only, minus some. The sample has over 150,000 clones; less than 85% are singletons. The source material was peripheral blood. All receptors come from a human donor in a cohort sampled during active COVID-19. Both conserved end residues are trimmed from each CDR3. Each record gives: V gene, clone size, J gene, D gene, CDR3 protein. The D gene is left open where the match is weak. Clone size appears in some rows only: once, few, many, or a class for an expanded clone.

V gene: TRBV11-2
clone size: NA
J gene: TRBJ2-2
D gene: NA
CDR3 protein: ASSLERGAGELF

V gene: TRBV7-9
clone size: few
J gene: TRBJ2-7
D gene: NA
CDR3 protein: ASSSRTETYEQY

V gene: TRBV3-1/TRBV3-2
clone size: NA
J gene: TRBJ2-1
D gene: TRBD2
CDR3 protein: ASSRGGNEQF

V gene: TRBV24-1
clone size: NA
J gene: TRBJ1-1
D gene: NA
CDR3 protein: ATSDLTGEAF

V gene: TRBV12-3/TRBV12-4
clone size: NA
J gene: TRBJ2-7
D gene: NA
CDR3 protein: ASSPSVSEQY

V gene: TRBV7-2
clone size: NA
J gene: TRBJ2-5
D gene: NA
CDR3 protein: ASSSSAAVQETQY

V gene: TRBV5-6
clone size: NA
J gene: TRBJ1-1
D gene: NA
CDR3 protein: ASSRGGNTEAF

V gene: TRBV12-5
clone size: NA
J gene: TRBJ2-7
D gene: TRBD1
CDR3 protein: ASGLALTGKRSYEQY

V gene: TRBV25-1
clone size: NA
J gene: TRBJ2-1
D gene: NA
CDR3 protein: ASSHPGNEQF

V gene: TRBV6-5
clone size: NA
J gene: TRBJ1-6
D gene: TRBD1
CDR3 protein: ATSGQGNSPLH

V gene: TRBV10-2
clone size: few
J gene: TRBJ2-2
D gene: TRBD1
CDR3 protein: ATGTGFFTGELF

V gene: TRBV27
clone size: NA
J gene: TRBJ1-2
D gene: TRBD1
CDR3 protein: ASSLLGQGARGYT

V gene: TRBV5-1
clone size: NA
J gene: TRBJ1-6
D gene: TRBD1
CDR3 protein: ASSHRDSYNSPLH

V gene: TRBV7-9
clone size: few
J gene: TRBJ2-3
D gene: NA
CDR3 protein: ASSGRGIRTDTQY

V gene: TRBV6-1
clone size: NA
J gene: TRBJ1-5
D gene: NA
CDR3 protein: ASSDEQPQH

V gene: TRBV28
clone size: NA
J gene: TRBJ1-2
D gene: TRBD1
CDR3 protein: ASQGPGQGAYGYT

V gene: TRBV19
clone size: NA
J gene: TRBJ1-5
D gene: NA
CDR3 protein: ASSIGQLGQPQH

V gene: TRBV11-2
clone size: NA
J gene: TRBJ2-7
D gene: NA
CDR3 protein: ASSLAGGSREQY

V gene: TRBV7-8
clone size: NA
J gene: TRBJ2-2
D gene: TRBD2
CDR3 protein: ASSLYAGGPPGELF

V gene: TRBV7-3
clone size: NA
J gene: TRBJ2-3
D gene: TRBD2
CDR3 protein: ASSSGLAYTDTQY

V gene: TRBV14
clone size: NA
J gene: TRBJ2-4
D gene: NA
CDR3 protein: ASSQQGAKNIQY

V gene: TRBV4-1
clone size: NA
J gene: TRBJ1-3
D gene: TRBD1
CDR3 protein: ASSQDRQGAGNTIY

V gene: TRBV28
clone size: NA
J gene: TRBJ2-3
D gene: NA
CDR3 protein: ASSFDGGTDTQY

V gene: TRBV28
clone size: NA
J gene: TRBJ1-3
D gene: NA
CDR3 protein: ASSPPTGSSGNTIY

V gene: TRBV9
clone size: NA
J gene: TRBJ1-3
D gene: NA
CDR3 protein: ASSVDPREGEGNTIY

V gene: TRBV5-1
clone size: NA
J gene: TRBJ1-6
D gene: NA
CDR3 protein: ASSTDRNNSPLH

V gene: TRBV4-2
clone size: NA
J gene: TRBJ2-7
D gene: NA
CDR3 protein: ASSPRSSDEQY

V gene: TRBV10-3
clone size: NA
J gene: TRBJ2-7
D gene: TRBD1
CDR3 protein: AISDASDRGSYEQY

V gene: TRBV25-1
clone size: NA
J gene: TRBJ2-1
D gene: TRBD2
CDR3 protein: ASTSGGARNEQF

V gene: TRBV18
clone size: NA
J gene: TRBJ2-5
D gene: TRBD1
CDR3 protein: ASCRDRYQETQY

V gene: TRBV27
clone size: NA
J gene: TRBJ2-6
D gene: TRBD2
CDR3 protein: ASSRTSGGPLSSGANVLT

V gene: TRBV6-5
clone size: NA
J gene: TRBJ2-2
D gene: NA
CDR3 protein: ASSLSYSNTGELF

V gene: TRBV15
clone size: NA
J gene: TRBJ2-7
D gene: TRBD1
CDR3 protein: ATSRDGTGSREQY